This T cell receptor (beta chain) was observed in a study of cytomegalovirus exposure and HLA in healthy donors. As for the study in general: A previous analysis identified more than 100 million unique TCR beta sequences derived from 180 million or so T cells. Study outcomes and limitations: Productive rates of about 90% or about 30% were seen for most TCR beta V segments in an earlier analysis. A cluster of highly shared sequence variants was likely a sequencing artifact. The study put under 200 TCR beta chains on its list as cytomegalovirus-associated.

Concerning this clone itself: The antigen is undetermined.

With V trimmed by 6 bases and J by 4 bases, 4 bases remained unmatched. Looked up from germline, CDR1 is SNHLY and CDR2 is FYNNEI. The CDR3 runs to 14 residues. PCR involved 60 Vbeta and 13 Jbeta primers. Sequencing was performed with immunoSEQ multiplex PCR; in TCRdb, only in-frame clones are kept and a portion is missing. The top ten clones hold about 1.6% of a sample with roughly 200,000 clones, around 83% of them seen once. The rearrangement uses TRBV2 and TRBJ1-4, with 8 positions matching TRBD1. Sequenced sample: PBMCs. The sequence was collected from a man over 45 in good health and CMV-seronegative. The CDR3, as DNA: TGTGCCAGCAGGGAGGACAGGGTTAATGAAAAACTGTTTTTT. It specifies CASREDRVNEKLFF.